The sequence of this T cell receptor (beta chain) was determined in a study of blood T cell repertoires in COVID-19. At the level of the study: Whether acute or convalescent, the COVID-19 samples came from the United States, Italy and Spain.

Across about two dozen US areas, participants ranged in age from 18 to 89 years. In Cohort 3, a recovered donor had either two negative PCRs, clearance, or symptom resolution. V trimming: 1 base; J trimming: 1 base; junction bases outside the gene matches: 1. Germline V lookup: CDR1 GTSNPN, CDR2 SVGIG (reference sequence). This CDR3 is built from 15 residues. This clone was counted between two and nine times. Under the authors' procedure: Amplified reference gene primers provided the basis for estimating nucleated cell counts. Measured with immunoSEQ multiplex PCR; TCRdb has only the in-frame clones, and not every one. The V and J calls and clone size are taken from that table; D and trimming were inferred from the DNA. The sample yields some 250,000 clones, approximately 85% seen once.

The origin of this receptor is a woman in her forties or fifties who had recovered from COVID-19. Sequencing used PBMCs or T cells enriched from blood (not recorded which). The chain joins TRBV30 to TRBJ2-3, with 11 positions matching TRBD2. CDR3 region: CAWSEGLAGTDTQYF. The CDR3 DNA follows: TGTGCCTGGAGTGAGGGACTAGCGGGCACAGATACGCAGTATTTT.